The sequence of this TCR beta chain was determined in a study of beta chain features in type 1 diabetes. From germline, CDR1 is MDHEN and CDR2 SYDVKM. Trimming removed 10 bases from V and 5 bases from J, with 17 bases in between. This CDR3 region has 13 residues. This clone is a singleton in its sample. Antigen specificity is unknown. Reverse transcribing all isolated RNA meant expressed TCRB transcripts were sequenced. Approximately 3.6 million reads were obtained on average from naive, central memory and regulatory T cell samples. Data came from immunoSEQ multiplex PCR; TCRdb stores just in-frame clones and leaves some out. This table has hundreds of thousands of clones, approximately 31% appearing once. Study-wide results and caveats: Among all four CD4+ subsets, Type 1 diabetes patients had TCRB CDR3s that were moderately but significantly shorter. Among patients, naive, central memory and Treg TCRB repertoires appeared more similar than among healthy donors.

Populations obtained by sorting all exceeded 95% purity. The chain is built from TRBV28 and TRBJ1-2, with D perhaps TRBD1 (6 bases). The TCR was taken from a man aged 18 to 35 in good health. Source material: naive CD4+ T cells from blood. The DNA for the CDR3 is TGTGCCACCTGGGTCAGGGGTGGGTATGGCTACACCTTC. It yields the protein CATWVRGGYGYTF.